The 10 T cell receptor beta chains below come from one sample, sequenced in a study of shared clonotypes between healthy human individuals (dated by TCRdb to 2020 to 2021). The protocol used for the library was the immunoSEQ multiplex PCR assay. In its TCRdb copy, this immuneACCESS table keeps in-frame sequences only and misses some clones. Where compared with another copy, unresolved V genes explain less than half of these, and the others have no known cause. The sample contains about 2.4 million clones, more than 90% of them found a single time. The ten largest clones take up under 0.15% of the sample. The sequencing sample was made of naive CD4+ T cells sorted from blood. This specimen's cell subset or site label, per the study, means: CD45RA+ positively selected. Every receptor here comes from a man aged 18 to 29 in good health.

Of note for this clone: The same CDR3 can be traced to other DNA sequences in this sample. This chain links TRBV5-1 with TRBJ1-1; the D gene is possibly TRBD1 (6 bases). V dropped 0 bases and J dropped 5 bases, with 8 bases sitting between them. This CDR3 spans 13 amino acids. Germline V CDR1 and CDR2: SGHRS, YFSETQ. The CDR3 DNA sequence: TGCGCCAGCAGCTTGGGAGGGGGGACTGAAGCTTTCTTT. Amino acid sequence: CASSLGGGTEAFF. The full variable domain, completed using reference TRBV5-1 and TRBJ1-1, is KAGVTQTPRYLIKTRGQQVTLSCSPISGHRSVSWYQQTPGQGLQFLFEYFSETQRNKGNFPGRFSGRQFSNSRSEMNVSTLELGDSALYLCASSLGGGTEAFFGQGTRLTVV.

The chain links TRBV7-3 to TRBJ2-1; 8 bases are a match to TRBD1. The V and J ends lost 8 bases and 6 bases, in that order; junction bases with no gene match: 3. The CDR3 consists of 12 residues. The V gene's germline CDR1 is SGHTA and CDR2 FQGTGA. The CDR3 DNA sequence: TGTGCCAGCCAGGGGGCGGGCAATGAGCAGTTCTTC. It codes for CASQGAGNEQFF.

The genes are TRBV7-6 and TRBJ2-2; D perhaps matches TRBD2 (5 bases). Germline CDR1 reads SGHVS; CDR2 reads FNYEAQ. The CDR3 spans 15 residues. V was trimmed by 6 bases and J by 6 bases, leaving 17 bases between them. As DNA, the CDR3 is TGTGCCAGCAGGCCACTAGATTCCGGGGCCGGGGAGCTGTTTTTT. Its translation: CASRPLDSGAGELFF.

This chain links TRBV27 with TRBJ1-5; TRBD1 aligns across 10 bases. V gave up 5 bases and J gave up 4 bases; unmatched junction bases: 8. This CDR3 is built from 16 residues. The germline V gene encodes CDR1 MNHEY and CDR2 SMNVEV (reference sequence). CDR3 coding DNA: TGTGCCAGCAGTCCTAGTACGGGACAGGGGAATCAGCCCCAGCATTTT. Amino acid sequence: CASSPSTGQGNQPQHF.

The chain combines TRBV4-1 with TRBJ2-7, with D tentatively TRBD2 (6 bases). The CDR3 consists of 18 residues. Germline V gene sequence: CDR1 MGHRA, CDR2 YSYEKL. V was shortened by 0 bases and J by 2 bases, with 20 bases between the two germline ends. CDR3 sequence: CASSQERNSAGKAYEQYF. The CDR3 coding sequence is TGCGCCAGCAGCCAAGAAAGGAATTCGGCGGGGAAAGCCTACGAGCAGTACTTC.

As regards this clone: Other DNA sequences in this specimen translate into the identical CDR3. The V and J genes are TRBV7-9 and TRBJ1-1; D is uncertain. CDR1 and CDR2 from the germline V gene are SEHNR and FQNEAQ (reference sequence). The germline V and J ends were trimmed by 3 bases and 1 base, with 6 bases remaining between them. CDR3 size: 13 residues. The chain's CDR3 is CASSLRENTEAFF. CDR3 sequence (DNA): TGTGCCAGCAGCTTGCGGGAGAACACTGAAGCTTTCTTT.

About this clone: The identical CDR3 is also encoded by other nucleotide sequences in the sample. The rearrangement links TRBV5-1 to TRBJ2-7; maybe TRBD1 (6 bases). Looked up from germline, CDR1 is SGHRS and CDR2 is YFSETQ. CDR3 length equals 16 residues. V was trimmed by 0 bases and J by 3 bases, leaving 16 bases between them. CDR3 coding DNA: TGCGCCAGCAGCTTGGCCGGGCAGGGGTTTAGCTACGAGCAGTACTTC. Translation gives CASSLAGQGFSYEQYF.

As to this clone: Other DNA sequences in the sample encode the same CDR3. Here the CDR3 DNA reads TGTGCCAGCAGTCCGGGACAGGGGGTCAATGAGCAGTTCTTC. As protein: CASSPGQGVNEQFF. V gene TRBV6-5 combines with J gene TRBJ2-1; 11 bases are a match to TRBD1. Germline V gene data show CDR1 as MNHEY and CDR2 as SVGAGI. The CDR3 runs to 14 residues. V trimming: 5 bases; J trimming: 6 bases; junction bases outside the gene matches: 3.

The V call is TRBV11-2, the J call TRBJ2-7, with D perhaps being TRBD1 or TRBD2 (5 bases each). Trimming removed 6 bases at V and 2 bases at J, with 14 bases between. This CDR3 comprises 14 residues. Germline V gene sequence: CDR1 SGHAT, CDR2 FQNNGV. In nucleotides, the CDR3 is TGTGCCAGCAGGGGCATTAGGGACCCCTACGAGCAGTACTTC. Translating it yields CASRGIRDPYEQYF.

This chain connects TRBV6-6 to TRBJ1-1; D is uncertain. Germline assignment: CDR1 MNHNY and CDR2 SVGAGI (reference sequence). V gave up 6 bases and J gave up 0 bases, with 5 bases separating them. The length of the CDR3 is 12 residues. CDR3 sequence reads: CASREVNTEAFF. In DNA form, the CDR3 reads TGTGCCAGCAGAGAAGTGAACACTGAAGCTTTCTTT.